The rows below give T cell receptor beta chains drawn from one sample of a study of blood T cell repertoires in COVID-19. Method: immunoSEQ multiplex PCR; TCRdb's copy keeps in-frame clones and lacks some. The data hold 50,000 to 65,000 clones, with about 90% observed a single time. Sequencing was done on a sample of peripheral blood. Receptors were obtained from an elderly woman with COVID-19, enrolled during active disease. Each CDR3 is given with its conserved first and last residue. The D gene is left open where the match is weak. Clone size is stated in some rows and not others, as once, few, many or a class when expanded.

v_call: TRBV7-6
clone_size: -
d_call: TRBD2
j_call: TRBJ2-3
cdr3_nt: TGTGCCAGCAGCCCTGTAACTAAACTAGCGGGGGTGGCAGATACGCAGTATTTT
cdr3_aa: CASSPVTKLAGVADTQYF

v_call: TRBV3-1/TRBV3-2
clone_size: -
d_call: -
j_call: TRBJ2-1
cdr3_nt: TGTGCCAGCAGCCAAGATGGTGCCAGGAGGAATGAGCAGTTCTTC
cdr3_aa: CASSQDGARRNEQFF

v_call: TRBV11-2
clone_size: few
d_call: -
j_call: TRBJ2-7
cdr3_nt: TGTGCCAGCAGCCCAGAATGGGTGACAGGACACTCCTACGAGCAGTACTTC
cdr3_aa: CASSPEWVTGHSYEQYF

v_call: TRBV27
clone_size: -
d_call: -
j_call: TRBJ1-1
cdr3_nt: TGTGCCAGCAGTTCCGTCTCAACTTCAGGGAACACTGAAGCTTTCTTT
cdr3_aa: CASSSVSTSGNTEAFF

v_call: TRBV30
clone_size: -
d_call: TRBD1
j_call: TRBJ1-2
cdr3_nt: TGTGCCTGGAGTGACAGGGGGCTCGGCTACACCTTC
cdr3_aa: CAWSDRGLGYTF

v_call: TRBV19
clone_size: -
d_call: -
j_call: TRBJ1-6
cdr3_nt: TGTGCCAGTAGTAACCGACAGTTGGTGGATTCACCCCTCCACTTT
cdr3_aa: CASSNRQLVDSPLHF

v_call: TRBV3-1/TRBV3-2
clone_size: -
d_call: TRBD1
j_call: TRBJ1-5
cdr3_nt: TGTGCCAGCAGCCAAGTACAGGGGGCAGGGCAGCCCCAGCATTTT
cdr3_aa: CASSQVQGAGQPQHF

v_call: TRBV29-1
clone_size: -
d_call: -
j_call: TRBJ2-5
cdr3_nt: TGCAGCGTTTCGATCGGAGAAGGAGAGACCCAGTACTTC
cdr3_aa: CSVSIGEGETQYF

v_call: TRBV18
clone_size: -
d_call: -
j_call: TRBJ2-3
cdr3_nt: TGTGCCAGCTCACCACTGCGCGCCACAGATACGCAGTATTTT
cdr3_aa: CASSPLRATDTQYF

v_call: TRBV5-1
clone_size: -
d_call: -
j_call: TRBJ2-1
cdr3_nt: TGCGCCAGCAGTGGCTTTACCTACAATGAGCAGTTCTTC
cdr3_aa: CASSGFTYNEQFF

v_call: TRBV19
clone_size: -
d_call: TRBD2
j_call: TRBJ2-3
cdr3_nt: TGTGCCAGTAAGACTAGCGGGGGGTCAGATACGCAGTATTTT
cdr3_aa: CASKTSGGSDTQYF

v_call: TRBV5-4
clone_size: -
d_call: -
j_call: TRBJ2-7
cdr3_nt: TGTGCCAGCAGCTTGGGGGGCTTGAAAAGCTCCTACGAGCAGTACTTC
cdr3_aa: CASSLGGLKSSYEQYF

v_call: TRBV11-2
clone_size: -
d_call: TRBD1
j_call: TRBJ2-7
cdr3_nt: TGTGCCAGCAGCCTCGAGGGACAGGGAATCTACGAGCAGTACTTC
cdr3_aa: CASSLEGQGIYEQYF

v_call: TRBV7-9
clone_size: -
d_call: TRBD1
j_call: TRBJ2-5
cdr3_nt: TGTGCCAGCAGCTCCCGGGACAGGGTTAACCAAGAGACCCAGTACTTC
cdr3_aa: CASSSRDRVNQETQYF

v_call: TRBV6-5
clone_size: medium-sized
d_call: TRBD1
j_call: TRBJ1-1
cdr3_nt: TGTGCCAGCAGTTACAGGACAGGGTACACTGAAGCTTTCTTT
cdr3_aa: CASSYRTGYTEAFF

v_call: TRBV27
clone_size: -
d_call: -
j_call: TRBJ2-1
cdr3_nt: TGTGCCAGCAGTTTTTGGGGGCCGAGCTCCTACAATGAGCAGTTCTTC
cdr3_aa: CASSFWGPSSYNEQFF

v_call: TRBV5-1
clone_size: -
d_call: TRBD1
j_call: TRBJ1-2
cdr3_nt: TGCGCCAGCAGCTTGGGAGGGACAGTAAAATATGGCTACACCTTC
cdr3_aa: CASSLGGTVKYGYTF

v_call: TRBV30
clone_size: -
d_call: -
j_call: TRBJ2-2
cdr3_nt: TGTGCCTGGGGCGGGGACACCGGGGAGCTGTTTTTT
cdr3_aa: CAWGGDTGELFF

v_call: TRBV2
clone_size: -
d_call: TRBD1
j_call: TRBJ1-1
cdr3_nt: TGTGCCAGCAGGGTCACAGGGGGGAACACTGAAGCTTTCTTT
cdr3_aa: CASRVTGGNTEAFF

v_call: TRBV5-1
clone_size: -
d_call: -
j_call: TRBJ2-3
cdr3_nt: TGCGCCAGCAGCATGTCGGGGGGCTCAGATACGCAGTATTTT
cdr3_aa: CASSMSGGSDTQYF

v_call: TRBV18
clone_size: -
d_call: -
j_call: TRBJ1-3
cdr3_nt: TGTGCCAGCTCACCCTCGTTCGGGGTTTCTGGAAACACCATATATTTT
cdr3_aa: CASSPSFGVSGNTIYF

v_call: TRBV7-9
clone_size: -
d_call: TRBD1
j_call: TRBJ2-1
cdr3_nt: TGTGCCAGCAGCCTCCGGGACAGGGGGTCCTACAATGAGCAGTTCTTC
cdr3_aa: CASSLRDRGSYNEQFF

v_call: TRBV3-1/TRBV3-2
clone_size: once
d_call: -
j_call: TRBJ2-7
cdr3_nt: TGTGCCAGCAGCCCCCGATTGGGACTTTCAAACTACGAGCAGTACTTC
cdr3_aa: CASSPRLGLSNYEQYF

v_call: TRBV7-2
clone_size: -
d_call: TRBD1
j_call: TRBJ2-3
cdr3_nt: TGTGCCAGCAACCAGTCGCCCGACAGGGGGTTGACAGATACGCAGTATTTT
cdr3_aa: CASNQSPDRGLTDTQYF

v_call: TRBV12-3/TRBV12-4
clone_size: -
d_call: -
j_call: TRBJ1-1
cdr3_nt: TGTGCCAGCAGCCTCCTTAGTAGTACTGAAGCTTTCTTT
cdr3_aa: CASSLLSSTEAFF

v_call: TRBV5-1
clone_size: -
d_call: -
j_call: TRBJ2-7
cdr3_nt: TGCGCCAGCAGCTTGGCCGGGTCCAGAGCCTACGAGCAGTACTTC
cdr3_aa: CASSLAGSRAYEQYF

v_call: TRBV19
clone_size: -
d_call: TRBD1
j_call: TRBJ1-1
cdr3_nt: TGTGCCAGTAGTACCCCCGACAGGGGAGAAGCTTTCTTT
cdr3_aa: CASSTPDRGEAFF

v_call: TRBV7-9
clone_size: once
d_call: TRBD1
j_call: TRBJ2-7
cdr3_nt: TGTGCCAGCAGCTTGGCCCAGACAGGGGCCCACGAGCAGTACTTC
cdr3_aa: CASSLAQTGAHEQYF

v_call: TRBV30
clone_size: -
d_call: -
j_call: TRBJ1-5
cdr3_nt: TGTGCCTGGAGTGTAGGGGGAGGCAATCAGCCCCAGCATTTT
cdr3_aa: CAWSVGGGNQPQHF

v_call: TRBV7-2
clone_size: -
d_call: TRBD2
j_call: TRBJ2-1
cdr3_nt: TGTGCCAGCAGCTTAGCGCCACTAGCGGGGATGGGGTTCGGTATGATCTTC
cdr3_aa: CASSLAPLAGMGFGMIF

v_call: TRBV6-2/TRBV6-3
clone_size: few
d_call: -
j_call: TRBJ1-1
cdr3_nt: TGTGCCAGCAGTTCTTCAGGATTGAACACTGAAGCTTTCTTT
cdr3_aa: CASSSSGLNTEAFF